This passage covers 21 T cell receptor beta chains from one sample sequenced in a study of blood T cell repertoires in COVID-19. Produced via immunoSEQ multiplex PCR; TCRdb's table is partial and in-frame only. The table records around 65,000 clones, 80% to 85% of them present only once. Sequenced material: peripheral blood. These receptors were collected from a man older than 75 with acute or convalescent COVID-19.

V is TRBV11-3 and J is TRBJ2-5; the D gene is possibly TRBD1 (5 bases). CDR1 and CDR2 from the germline V gene are SGHNT and YENEEA. The CDR3 is made up of 13 amino acids. With 5 bases removed from V and 4 bases from J, the gap between germline ends came to 11 bases. The CDR3 DNA follows: TGTGCCAGCAGCCGGACACTTGGAGAGACCCAGTACTTC. Translation gives CASSRTLGETQYF.

This chain connects TRBV9 to TRBJ2-7; TRBD2 matches 15 bases. In germline, CDR1 is SGDLS, CDR2 YYNGEE. Germline trimming cut 3 bases from V and 4 bases from J; bases unmatched to any gene: 8. The CDR3 consists of 17 residues. CDR3: CASSAGTSGRIPYEQYF. The CDR3 bases are TGTGCCAGCAGCGCCGGGACTAGCGGGAGGATCCCATACGAGCAGTACTTC.

The chain employs TRBV7-6 and TRBJ2-5, with D unclear. V lost 5 bases and J lost 10, with 14 bases in between. Germline values: CDR1 SGHVS, CDR2 FNYEAQ. There are 12 residues in the CDR3. The CDR3 sequence: CASSGRHLDQYF. CDR3 DNA sequence: TGTGCCAGCAGCGGCCGTCATCTAGACCAGTACTTC.

J is TRBJ2-3 and V is TRBV5-6; no definite D call. Deletions cut 2 bases from V and 6 bases from J, with 13 bases between. There are 14 residues in the CDR3. Germline V gene lookup returns CDR1 SGHDT and CDR2 YYEEEE. CDR3 loop: CASSFMALADTQYF. The CDR3 DNA reads as TGTGCCAGCAGCTTTATGGCCCTCGCCGATACGCAGTATTTT.

This clone showed up just once. CDR3 bases: TGTGCCAGCAGCCGAGGATCAGCGGGGGTAATTGAGCAGTTCTTC. It is translated as CASSRGSAGVIEQFF. V is TRBV11-2 and J is TRBJ2-1, with 8 bases aligning to TRBD2. The ends lost 5 bases at V and 9 bases at J; junction bases unmatched: 12. Germline CDR1 reads SGHAT; CDR2 reads FQNNGV. This CDR3 has 15 amino acids.

The chain uses TRBV6-2 or TRBV6-3 and TRBJ2-3, with D possibly being TRBD1 (6 bases). The V gene lost 4 bases and the J gene lost 2 bases, with 13 bases spanning the gap. CDR1 and CDR2 from the germline V gene are MNHEY and SVGEGT. This CDR3 contains 15 residues. CDR3 DNA: TGTGCCAGCAGTTTCAACAGGGTCCACACAGATACGCAGTATTTT. Translating gives CASSFNRVHTDTQYF.

The chain employs TRBV28 and TRBJ1-1; D might be TRBD1 (6 bases). This CDR3 spans 13 amino acids. Looked up from germline, CDR1 is MDHEN and CDR2 is SYDVKM. The germline V and J ends were trimmed by 3 bases and 5 bases, with 10 bases remaining between them. CDR3 coding DNA: TGTGCCAGCAGTTTTGGACAGCGGACTGAAGCTTTCTTT. Its protein is CASSFGQRTEAFF.

V and J are TRBV4-2 and TRBJ2-3; 10 bases are a match to TRBD2. Looked up from germline, CDR1 is LGHNA and CDR2 is YNFKEQ. V lost 0 bases, J lost 0 bases, and 12 bases stayed unmatched. The CDR3 is 20 amino acids. CDR3 region: CASSQDWTSGSLGSTDTQYF. The DNA for the CDR3 is TGTGCCAGCAGCCAAGATTGGACTAGCGGCTCCCTGGGTAGCACAGATACGCAGTATTTT.

The genes are TRBV6-1 and TRBJ2-7, with D possibly matching TRBD2 (6 bases). The CDR3 is 14 amino acids. Trimming cost V 3 bases and J 4 bases, with 13 bases left between them. Germline lookup yields CDR1 MNHNS and CDR2 SASEGT. The CDR3 loop is CASSDSGLKYEQYF. The DNA for the CDR3 is TGTGCCAGCAGTGATTCGGGACTGAAATACGAGCAGTACTTC.

This sequence joins TRBV7-9 and TRBJ2-2; D gene ambiguous. Germline assignment: CDR1 SEHNR and CDR2 FQNEAQ (reference sequence). This CDR3 spans 13 amino acids. V lost 3 bases to trimming and J lost 5 bases, with 7 bases between them. The CDR3 coding sequence is TGTGCCAGCAGCTTGACTTCAACCGGGGAGCTGTTTTTT. The encoded protein is CASSLTSTGELFF.

This chain joins TRBV7-2 and TRBJ1-1; unclear D gene. V was shortened by 7 bases and J by 0 bases, with 6 bases between the two germline ends. The CDR3 has 12 amino acids. The germline V gene encodes CDR1 SGHTA and CDR2 FQGNSA. The CDR3: CASNRVNTEAFF. The DNA of the CDR3 is TGTGCCAGCAACAGAGTGAACACTGAAGCTTTCTTT.

The chain has TRBV6-2 or TRBV6-3 and TRBJ2-7; D possibly corresponds to TRBD2 (7 bases). Per the germline V gene, CDR1 is MNHEY and CDR2 is SVGEGT. This CDR3 comprises 17 residues. The germline V and J ends were trimmed by 2 bases and 5 bases, with 22 bases remaining between them. CDR3 DNA sequence: TGTGCCAGCAGTTACGCCCACCCGGGGGGCTTCAGGGACGAGCAGTACTTC. Encoded protein: CASSYAHPGGFRDEQYF.

J is TRBJ1-1 and V is TRBV9; perhaps TRBD1 as D (5 bases). This CDR3 is 15 amino acids long. The V gene's germline CDR1 is SGDLS and CDR2 YYNGEE. Trimming shortened V by 4 bases and J by 0 bases, and 13 bases separated the two germline ends. Written as DNA, the CDR3 is TGTGCCAGCAGCCGTAGTGGGGGGATGAACACTGAAGCTTTCTTT. It encodes CASSRSGGMNTEAFF.

Note on this clone: Other DNA sequences in the sample encode the same CDR3. The CDR3 bases are TGTGCCAGCAGTTACTCGGGACAGTCTAGCAATCAGCCCCAGCATTTT. Translating it yields CASSYSGQSSNQPQHF. The genes are TRBV6-2 or TRBV6-3 and TRBJ1-5; 7 positions agree with TRBD1. The CDR3 totals 16 residues. V was pared by 0 bases and J by 0 bases, with 2 bases of the junction left unmatched. Germline V gene lookup returns CDR1 MNHEY and CDR2 SVGEGT.

The chain uses TRBV6-5 and TRBJ1-1; possible D gene TRBD1, 6 bases. The CDR3 contains 15 residues. Trimming cost V 8 bases and J 0 bases, with 16 bases left between them. Germline loops: CDR1 MNHEY, CDR2 SVGAGI. In nucleotides, the CDR3 is TGTGCCAGCCGATCACGGACAGCCCTGAACACTGAAGCTTTCTTT. As protein: CASRSRTALNTEAFF.

The chain combines TRBV28 with TRBJ1-6, with unresolved D. Germline CDR1 and CDR2: MDHEN and SYDVKM. The CDR3 is 12 amino acids. With 5 bases removed from V and 6 bases from J, the gap between germline ends came to 5 bases. In DNA form, the CDR3 reads TGTGCCAGCAGTCCTCTTAATTCACCCCTCCACTTT. It yields the protein CASSPLNSPLHF.

A word on this clone: One end of the junction varies from germline; a read error may be responsible. V and J are TRBV7-7 and TRBJ2-7; TRBD1 matches at 9 bases. Germline V gene lookup returns CDR1 SSHAT and CDR2 FNYEAQ (reference sequence). The CDR3 loop spans 16 amino acids. CDR3 region: CASIVTGGYPKREQYF. The CDR3, as DNA: TGTGCTAGCATCGTGACAGGGGGATACCCCAAGCGCGAGCAGTACTTC.

This clone was picked up one time. This rearrangement joins TRBV28 to TRBJ1-2; no definite D call. The CDR3 contains 16 residues. The germline V gene has CDR1 MDHEN and CDR2 SYDVKM. Trimming stripped 3 bases from V and 8 bases from J, with 22 bases between. CDR3 DNA: TGTGCCAGCAGTTTCCCCCGGCAGCAGGCCCTAAGCGGCTACACCTTC. Protein: CASSFPRQQALSGYTF.

The chain employs TRBV7-3 and TRBJ2-1; the D is unclear. The CDR3 runs to 13 residues. Trimming removed 5 bases from V and 1 base from J, with 6 bases in between. CDR1 and CDR2 from the germline V gene are SGHTA and FQGTGA. Written as DNA, the CDR3 is TGTGCCAGCAGCCGCGAATCCTACAATGAGCAGTTCTTC. As protein: CASSRESYNEQFF.

The rearrangement links TRBV7-3 to TRBJ2-3, with TRBD2 matching over 11 bases. This CDR3 spans 16 amino acids. Trimming removed 2 bases from V and 8 bases from J; junction bases left unmatched: 9. Per germline, CDR1 SGHTA and CDR2 FQGTGA. The CDR3 loop reads CASSLGASGGQATQYF. The CDR3 coding sequence is TGTGCCAGCAGCTTAGGGGCTAGCGGGGGGCAAGCTACGCAGTATTTT.

The chain recombines TRBV28 with TRBJ1-4; D is uncertain. Germline CDR1 reads MDHEN; CDR2 reads SYDVKM. The CDR3 totals 15 residues. V was trimmed by 3 bases and J by 0 bases, leaving 8 bases between them. The CDR3 sequence: CASSFPLTTNEKLFF. The CDR3 nucleotides are TGTGCCAGCAGTTTTCCACTCACAACTAATGAAAAACTGTTTTTT.